This T cell receptor beta chain was observed in a study of early T cells in non-severe SARS-CoV-2 infection. This clonotype was observed at least ten times. V lost 6 bases and J lost 8, with 14 bases in between. This CDR3 is built from 14 residues. Germline V gene sequence: CDR1 KGHSH, CDR2 LQKENI. Each single cDNA molecule received a unique molecular identifier. TCRdb reanalysed the 5' RACE reads using MiXCR and keeps one entry per CDR3 protein. The sample records 20,000 to 30,000 distinct CDR3 sequences, roughly 4.1% being singletons. Sequenced material: whole blood. The chain combines TRBV18 with TRBJ2-6; D perhaps matches TRBD1 (5 bases). The clonotype originates from an adult who was a healthcare worker with PCR-confirmed SARS-CoV-2 infection or an uninfected control (not recorded which). DNA for the CDR3: TGTGCCAGCTCCCTGTCAGGGATATCCAACGTCCTGACTTTC. Its protein is CASSLSGISNVLTF.